What follows describes a single T cell receptor (beta chain). The data were taken from a study of CD8 T cells in Susac syndrome. TCR beta sequencing covered blood CD8+ and CD4+ T cells. The patients serving as multiple sclerosis controls were treatment-naive. They had stable or active relapsing-remitting disease and fulfilled revised McDonald criteria. Negative isolation was applied to CD8+ and CD4+ T cells, and FACS enrichment was applied to TEMRA cells. Germline V gene lookup returns CDR1 LGHNT and CDR2 FRNRAP. The CDR3 length is 14 residues. With V trimmed by 1 base and J by 4 bases, 1 base remained unmatched. Reverse transcription of about 0.5 to 1 ug RNA was carried out with random hexamers. Amplification of TCR beta CDR3 spanned 54 Vbeta and 13 Jbeta via immunoSEQ multiplex PCR. MiXCR, run by TCRdb on the immunoSEQ multiplex PCR reads, gives a single entry per CDR3 protein. Among a few hundred thousand distinct CDR3 sequences listed, 95% were seen once.

The genes are TRBV12-5 and TRBJ2-1; 7 nucleotides align to TRBD2. This receptor was identified in a human donor with multiple sclerosis. Sequencing input: CD4+ T cells from PBMCs. CDR3 DNA: TGTGCTAGTGGTTTGGGGCGGGGGTACAATGAGCAGTTCTTC. It codes for CASGLGRGYNEQFF.